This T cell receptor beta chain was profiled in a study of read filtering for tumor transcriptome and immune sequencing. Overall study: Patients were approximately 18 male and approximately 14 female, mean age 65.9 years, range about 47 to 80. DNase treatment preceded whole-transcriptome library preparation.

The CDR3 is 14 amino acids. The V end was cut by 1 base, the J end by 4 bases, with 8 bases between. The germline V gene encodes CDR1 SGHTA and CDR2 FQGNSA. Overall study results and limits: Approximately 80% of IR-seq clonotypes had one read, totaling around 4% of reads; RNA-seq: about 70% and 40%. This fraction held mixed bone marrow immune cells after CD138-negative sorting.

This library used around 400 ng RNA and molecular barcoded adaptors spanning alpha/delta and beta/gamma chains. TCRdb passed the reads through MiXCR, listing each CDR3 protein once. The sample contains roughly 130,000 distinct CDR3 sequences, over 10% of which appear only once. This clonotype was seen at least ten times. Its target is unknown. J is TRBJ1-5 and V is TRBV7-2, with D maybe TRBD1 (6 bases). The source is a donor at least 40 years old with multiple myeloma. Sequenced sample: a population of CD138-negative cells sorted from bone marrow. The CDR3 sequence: CASSLGGRNQPQHF. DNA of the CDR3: TGTGCCAGCAGCTTAGGGGGGCGGAATCAGCCCCAGCATTTT.